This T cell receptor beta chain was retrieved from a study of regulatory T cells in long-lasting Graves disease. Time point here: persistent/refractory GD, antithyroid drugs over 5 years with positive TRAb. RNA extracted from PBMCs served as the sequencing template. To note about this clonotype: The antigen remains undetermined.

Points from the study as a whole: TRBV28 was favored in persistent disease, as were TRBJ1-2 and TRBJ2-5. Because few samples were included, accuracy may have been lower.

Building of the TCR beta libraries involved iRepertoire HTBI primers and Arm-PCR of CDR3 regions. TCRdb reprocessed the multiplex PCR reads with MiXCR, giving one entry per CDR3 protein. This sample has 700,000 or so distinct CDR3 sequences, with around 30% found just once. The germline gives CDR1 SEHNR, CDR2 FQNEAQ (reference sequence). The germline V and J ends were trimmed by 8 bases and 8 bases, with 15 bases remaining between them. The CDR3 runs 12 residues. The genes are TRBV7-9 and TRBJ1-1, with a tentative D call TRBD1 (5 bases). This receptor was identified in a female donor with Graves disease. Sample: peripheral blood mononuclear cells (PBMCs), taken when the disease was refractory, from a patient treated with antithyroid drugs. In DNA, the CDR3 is TGTGCCAGCGGGGGGACCTCATGGGAAGCTTTCTTT. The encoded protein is CASGGTSWEAFF.